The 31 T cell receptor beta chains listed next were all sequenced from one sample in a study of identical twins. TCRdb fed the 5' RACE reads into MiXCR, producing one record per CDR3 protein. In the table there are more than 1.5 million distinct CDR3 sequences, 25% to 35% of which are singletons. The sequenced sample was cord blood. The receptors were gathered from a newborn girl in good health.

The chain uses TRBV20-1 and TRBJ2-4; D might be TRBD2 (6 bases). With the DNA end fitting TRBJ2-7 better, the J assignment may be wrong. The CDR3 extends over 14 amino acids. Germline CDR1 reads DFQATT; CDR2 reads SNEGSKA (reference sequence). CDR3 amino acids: CSEEIPGRRGEQYF. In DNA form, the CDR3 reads TGCAGTGAAGAGATCCCAGGGAGGAGGGGCGAGCAGTACTTC.

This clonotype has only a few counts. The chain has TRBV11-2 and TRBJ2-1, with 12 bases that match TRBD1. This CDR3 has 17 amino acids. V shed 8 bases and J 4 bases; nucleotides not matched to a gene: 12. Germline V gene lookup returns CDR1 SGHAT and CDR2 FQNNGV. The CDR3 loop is CASVLPPGQGAYNEQFF. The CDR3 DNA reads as TGTGCCAGCGTCTTACCCCCGGGACAGGGGGCGTACAATGAGCAGTTCTTC. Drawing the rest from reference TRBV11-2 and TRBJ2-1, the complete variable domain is EAGVAQSPRYKIIEKRQSVAFWCNPISGHATLYWYQQILGQGPKLLIQFQNNGVVDDSQLPKDRFSAERLKGVDSTLKIQPAKLEDSAVYLCASVLPPGQGAYNEQFFGPGTRLTVL.

The CDR3 here is CASSYSELDSARGNIQYF. Here the CDR3 DNA reads TGTGCCAGCAGTTACTCAGAGTTGGACAGCGCACGGGGAAACATTCAGTACTTC. This chain links TRBV6-7 with TRBJ2-4; weak D call: TRBD1 (6 bases). TRBV6-7 is an ORF; its function is uncertain. Trimming removed 0 bases at V and 6 bases at J, with 21 bases between. This CDR3 spans 18 amino acids.

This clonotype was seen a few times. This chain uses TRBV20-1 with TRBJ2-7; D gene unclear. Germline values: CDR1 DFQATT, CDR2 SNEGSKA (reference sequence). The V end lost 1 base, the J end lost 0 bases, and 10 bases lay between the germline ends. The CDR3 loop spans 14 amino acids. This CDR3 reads CSARAAQRSYEQYF. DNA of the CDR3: TGCAGTGCTAGAGCGGCGCAGCGCTCCTACGAGCAGTACTTC.

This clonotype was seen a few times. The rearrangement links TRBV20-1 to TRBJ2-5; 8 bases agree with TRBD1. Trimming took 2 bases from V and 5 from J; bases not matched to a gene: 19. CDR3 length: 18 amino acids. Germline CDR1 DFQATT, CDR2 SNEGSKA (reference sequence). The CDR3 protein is CSARLRTGIGAGAETQYF. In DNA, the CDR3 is TGCAGTGCTAGACTACGGACAGGGATAGGCGCTGGGGCCGAGACCCAGTACTTC.

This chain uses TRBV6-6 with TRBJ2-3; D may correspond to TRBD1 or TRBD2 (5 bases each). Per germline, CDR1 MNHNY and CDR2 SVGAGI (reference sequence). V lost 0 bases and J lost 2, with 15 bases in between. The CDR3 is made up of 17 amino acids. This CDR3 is CASSYSTEGLNTDTQYF. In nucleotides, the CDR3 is TGTGCCAGCAGTTACTCGACAGAAGGACTTAACACAGATACGCAGTATTTT.

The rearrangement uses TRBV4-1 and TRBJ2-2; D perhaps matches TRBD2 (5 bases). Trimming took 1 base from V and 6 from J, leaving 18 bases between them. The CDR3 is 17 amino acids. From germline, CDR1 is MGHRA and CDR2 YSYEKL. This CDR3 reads CASSQVIGGSRAGELFF. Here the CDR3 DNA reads TGCGCCAGCAGCCAAGTAATAGGAGGCTCGCGGGCCGGGGAGCTGTTTTTT.

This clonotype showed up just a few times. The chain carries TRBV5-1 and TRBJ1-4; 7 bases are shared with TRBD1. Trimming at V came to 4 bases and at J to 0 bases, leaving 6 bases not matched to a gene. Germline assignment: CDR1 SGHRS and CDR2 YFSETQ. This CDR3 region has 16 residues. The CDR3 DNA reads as TGCGCCAGCAGCCCAAGGGACAGCGCAACTAATGAAAAACTGTTTTTT. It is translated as CASSPRDSATNEKLFF.

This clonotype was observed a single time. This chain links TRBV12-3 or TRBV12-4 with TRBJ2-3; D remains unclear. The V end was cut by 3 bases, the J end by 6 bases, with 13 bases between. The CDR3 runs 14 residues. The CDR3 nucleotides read TGTGCCAGCAGTTTCGCGGCTTTGGGGGATACGCAGTATTTT. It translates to CASSFAALGDTQYF.

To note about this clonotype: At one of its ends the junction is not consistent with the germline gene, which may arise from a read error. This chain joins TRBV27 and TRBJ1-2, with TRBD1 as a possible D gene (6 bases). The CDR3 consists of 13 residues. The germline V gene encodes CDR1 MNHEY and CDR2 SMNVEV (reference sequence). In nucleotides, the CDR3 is TGTGCCAGCAGTCCGACAGGATACTATGGCCACACCTTC. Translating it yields CASSPTGYYGHTF.

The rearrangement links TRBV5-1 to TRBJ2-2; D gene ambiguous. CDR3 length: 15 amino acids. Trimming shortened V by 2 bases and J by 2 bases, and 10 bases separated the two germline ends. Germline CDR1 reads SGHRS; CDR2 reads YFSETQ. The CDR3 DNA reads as TGCGCCAGCAGCTTCCTCGGGCCTAACACCGGGGAGCTGTTTTTT. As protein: CASSFLGPNTGELFF.

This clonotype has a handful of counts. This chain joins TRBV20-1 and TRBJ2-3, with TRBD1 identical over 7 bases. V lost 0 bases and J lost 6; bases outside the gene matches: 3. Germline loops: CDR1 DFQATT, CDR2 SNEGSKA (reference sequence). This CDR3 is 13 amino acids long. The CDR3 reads CSARDRRGDTQYF. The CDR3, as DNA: TGCAGTGCTAGAGATCGCAGGGGGGATACGCAGTATTTT.

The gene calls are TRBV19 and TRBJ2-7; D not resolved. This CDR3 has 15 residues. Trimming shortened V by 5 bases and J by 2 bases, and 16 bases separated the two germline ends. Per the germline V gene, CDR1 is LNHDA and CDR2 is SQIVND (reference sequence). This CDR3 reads CASSANLGSTYEQYF. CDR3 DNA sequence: TGTGCCAGTAGTGCGAACCTCGGCAGTACCTACGAGCAGTACTTC.

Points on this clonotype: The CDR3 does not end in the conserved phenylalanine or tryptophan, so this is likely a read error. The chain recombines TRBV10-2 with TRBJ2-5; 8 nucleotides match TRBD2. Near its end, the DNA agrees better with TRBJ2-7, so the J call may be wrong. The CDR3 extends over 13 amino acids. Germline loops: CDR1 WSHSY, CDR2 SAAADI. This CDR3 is CASSSGSGNEQYY. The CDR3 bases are TGCGCCAGTTCGAGCGGGAGCGGGAACGAGCAGTACTAC.

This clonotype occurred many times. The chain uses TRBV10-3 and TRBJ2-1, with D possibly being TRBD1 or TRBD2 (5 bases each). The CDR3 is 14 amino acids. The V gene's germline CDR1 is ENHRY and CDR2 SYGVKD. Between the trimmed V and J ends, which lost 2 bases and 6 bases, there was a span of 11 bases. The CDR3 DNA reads TGTGCCATCAGTGAGGTGGGGGTACTCAATGAGCAGTTCTTC. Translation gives CAISEVGVLNEQFF.

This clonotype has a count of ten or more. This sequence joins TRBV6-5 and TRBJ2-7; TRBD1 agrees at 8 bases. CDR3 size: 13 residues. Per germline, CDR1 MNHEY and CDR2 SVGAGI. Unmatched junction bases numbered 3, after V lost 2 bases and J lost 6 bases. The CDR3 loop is CASSYPDRGEQYF. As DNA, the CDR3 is TGTGCCAGCAGTTACCCAGACAGGGGCGAGCAGTACTTC.

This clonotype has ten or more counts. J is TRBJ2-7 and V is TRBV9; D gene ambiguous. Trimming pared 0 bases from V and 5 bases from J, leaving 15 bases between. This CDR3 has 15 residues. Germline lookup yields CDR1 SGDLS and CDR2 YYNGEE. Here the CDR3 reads CASSVGPRLSDEQYF. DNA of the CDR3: TGTGCCAGCAGCGTAGGCCCCCGATTATCCGACGAGCAGTACTTC. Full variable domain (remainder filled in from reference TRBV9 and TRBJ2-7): DSGVTQTPKHLITATGQRVTLRCSPRSGDLSVYWYQQSLDQGLQFLIQYYNGEERAKGNILERFSAQQFPDLHSELNLSSLELGDSALYFCASSVGPRLSDEQYFGPGTRLTVT.

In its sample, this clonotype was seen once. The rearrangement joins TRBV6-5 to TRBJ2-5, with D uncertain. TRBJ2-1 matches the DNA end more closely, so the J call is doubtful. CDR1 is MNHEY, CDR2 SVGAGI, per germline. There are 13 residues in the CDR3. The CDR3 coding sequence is TGTGCCAGCAGTTACGGTGCCCAAGAGACCCAGTTCTTC. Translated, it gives CASSYGAQETQFF.

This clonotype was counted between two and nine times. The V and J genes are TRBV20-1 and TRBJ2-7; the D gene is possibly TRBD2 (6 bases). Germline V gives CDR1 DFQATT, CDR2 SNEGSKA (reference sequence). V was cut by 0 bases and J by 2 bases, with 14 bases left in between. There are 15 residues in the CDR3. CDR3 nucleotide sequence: TGCAGTGCTAGAGATGGACGGGAGAAGGCCTACGAGCAGTACTTC. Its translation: CSARDGREKAYEQYF.

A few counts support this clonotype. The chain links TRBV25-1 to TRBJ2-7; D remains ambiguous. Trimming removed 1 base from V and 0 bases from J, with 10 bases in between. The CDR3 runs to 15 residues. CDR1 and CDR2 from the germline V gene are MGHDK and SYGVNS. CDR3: CASSESRAGSYEQYF. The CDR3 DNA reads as TGTGCCAGCAGTGAATCACGTGCAGGCTCCTACGAGCAGTACTTC.

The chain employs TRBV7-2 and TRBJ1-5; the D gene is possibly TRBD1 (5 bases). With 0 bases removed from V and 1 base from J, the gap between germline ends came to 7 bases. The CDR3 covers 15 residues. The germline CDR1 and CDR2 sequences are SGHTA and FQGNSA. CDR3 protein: CASSLAWGSNQPQHF. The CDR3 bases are TGTGCCAGCAGCTTAGCGTGGGGGAGCAATCAGCCCCAGCATTTT. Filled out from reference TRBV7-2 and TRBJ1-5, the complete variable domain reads GAGVSQSPSNKVTEKGKDVELRCDPISGHTALYWYRQSLGQGLEFLIYFQGNSAPDKSGLPSDRFSAERTGGSVSTLTIQRTQQEDSAVYLCASSLAWGSNQPQHFGDGTRLSIL.

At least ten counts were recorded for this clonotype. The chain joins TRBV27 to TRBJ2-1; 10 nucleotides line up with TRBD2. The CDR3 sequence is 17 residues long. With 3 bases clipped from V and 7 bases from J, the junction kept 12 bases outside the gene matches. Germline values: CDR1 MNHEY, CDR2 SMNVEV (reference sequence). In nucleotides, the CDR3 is TGTGCCAGCAGTTTTGGCTCCCTAGCGGGAGTGGGGAATGAGCAGTTCTTC. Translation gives CASSFGSLAGVGNEQFF.

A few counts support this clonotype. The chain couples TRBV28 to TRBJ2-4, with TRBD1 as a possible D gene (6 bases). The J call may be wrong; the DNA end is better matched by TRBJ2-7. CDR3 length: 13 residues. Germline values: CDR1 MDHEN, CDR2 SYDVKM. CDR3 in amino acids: CASSILGQYEQYF. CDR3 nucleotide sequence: TGTGCCAGCAGTATCCTAGGACAGTACGAGCAGTACTTC.

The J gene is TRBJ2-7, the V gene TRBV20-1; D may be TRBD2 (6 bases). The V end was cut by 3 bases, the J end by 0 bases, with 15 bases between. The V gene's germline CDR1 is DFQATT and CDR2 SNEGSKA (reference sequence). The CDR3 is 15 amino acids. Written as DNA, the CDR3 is TGCAGTGCTAGCCTTGAGCGGGTTCTCTCCTACGAGCAGTACTTC. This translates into CSASLERVLSYEQYF.

CDR3 sequence (DNA): TGCAGCGTTGTCGGCAGGGCGAATGAGCAGTACTTC. Encoded protein: CSVVGRANEQYF. The chain carries TRBV29-1 and TRBJ2-7, with D possibly being TRBD1 (5 bases). The V gene's germline CDR1 is SQVTM and CDR2 ANQGSEA. V was cut by 4 bases and J by 7 bases, with 14 bases left in between. The CDR3 runs to 12 residues.

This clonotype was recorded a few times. The CDR3 nucleotides are TGCGCCAGCAGCCCTATTGGGGGTCGCGGAGATACGCAGTATTTT. Encoded protein: CASSPIGGRGDTQYF. The rearrangement joins TRBV4-1 to TRBJ2-3; either TRBD1 or TRBD2 may fit D (5 bases each). This CDR3 spans 15 amino acids. Germline V gives CDR1 MGHRA, CDR2 YSYEKL. Trimming took 4 bases from V and 5 from J, leaving 16 bases between them.

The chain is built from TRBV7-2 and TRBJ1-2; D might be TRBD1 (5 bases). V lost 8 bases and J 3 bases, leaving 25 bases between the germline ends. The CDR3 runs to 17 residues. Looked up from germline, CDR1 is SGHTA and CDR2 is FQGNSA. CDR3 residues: CASQQGFYRIGDYGYTF. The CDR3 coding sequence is TGTGCCAGCCAGCAGGGCTTTTACAGAATAGGAGACTATGGCTACACCTTC. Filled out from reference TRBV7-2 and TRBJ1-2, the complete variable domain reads GAGVSQSPSNKVTEKGKDVELRCDPISGHTALYWYRQSLGQGLEFLIYFQGNSAPDKSGLPSDRFSAERTGGSVSTLTIQRTQQEDSAVYLCASQQGFYRIGDYGYTFGSGTRLTVV.

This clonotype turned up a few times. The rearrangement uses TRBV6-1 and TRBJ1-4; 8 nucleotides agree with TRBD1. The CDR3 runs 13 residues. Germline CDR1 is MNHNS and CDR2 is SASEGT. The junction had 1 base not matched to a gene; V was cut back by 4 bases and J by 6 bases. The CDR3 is CASSAGQDEKLFF. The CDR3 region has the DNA TGTGCCAGCAGTGCGGGACAGGATGAAAAACTGTTTTTT.

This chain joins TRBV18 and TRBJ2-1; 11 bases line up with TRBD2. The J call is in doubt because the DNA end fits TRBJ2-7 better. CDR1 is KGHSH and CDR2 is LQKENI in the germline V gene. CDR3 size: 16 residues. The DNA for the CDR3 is TGTGCCAGCTCATACGGGACTAGCGGCATCTACAATGAGCAGTACTTC. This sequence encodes CASSYGTSGIYNEQYF.

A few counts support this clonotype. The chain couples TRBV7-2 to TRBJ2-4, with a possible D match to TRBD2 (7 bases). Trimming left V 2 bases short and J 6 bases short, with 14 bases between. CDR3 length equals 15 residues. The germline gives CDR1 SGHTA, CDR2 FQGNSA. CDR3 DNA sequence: TGTGCCAGCAGCTTAAAGGGGAGGGGGGTAAACATTCAGTACTTC. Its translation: CASSLKGRGVNIQYF.

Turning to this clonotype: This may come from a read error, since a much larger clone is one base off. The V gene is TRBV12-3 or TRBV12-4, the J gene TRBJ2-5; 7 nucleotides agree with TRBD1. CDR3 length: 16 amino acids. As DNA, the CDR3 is TGTGCCAGCAGTACACTACAGGGGTCCGTTCGAGAGACCCGGTACTTC. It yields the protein CASSTLQGSVRETRYF.